Following are 28 T cell receptor beta chains from one sample sequenced in a study of blood T cell repertoires in COVID-19 (dated by TCRdb to the early 2020s). Receptor amplification or capture employed the immunoSEQ multiplex PCR assay. TCRdb took this table from immuneACCESS and kept in-frame rearrangements with V and J called. Such tables lack part of the clones; where checked against another copy, unresolved V genes explain under half of the gap, and the rest is unexplained. The sample table lists roughly 290,000 clones, 75% to 95% of them with a count of one. The top ten clonotypes cover approximately 7.5% of the sample. The sample was peripheral blood. The receptors stem from a woman in her 30s with COVID-19, enrolled during active disease.

Regarding this clone: Compared with germline, one end of the junction differs, possibly owing to a read error. The chain has TRBV28 and TRBJ1-4; no clear D. Per germline, CDR1 MDHEN and CDR2 SYDVKM. The CDR3 spans 12 residues. The CDR3 DNA reads TGTGCCAGCAGTCCCCGGAGGACTGCGGTGATTTTT. This gives the protein CASSPRRTAVIF.

This sequence joins TRBV5-1 and TRBJ2-7; 10 positions match TRBD2. V was pared by 4 bases and J by 3 bases, with 7 bases of the junction left unmatched. Germline V gene data show CDR1 as SGHRS and CDR2 as YFSETQ. The CDR3 length is 15 residues. The DNA for the CDR3 is TGCGCCAGCAGCCCCGGGACTAGCGAGAACTACGAGCAGTACTTC. This gives the protein CASSPGTSENYEQYF.

This chain links TRBV2 with TRBJ1-1; the D gene is possibly TRBD1 (6 bases). Trimming shortened V by 6 bases and J by 2 bases, and 10 bases separated the two germline ends. The CDR3 covers 13 residues. Germline V gene sequence: CDR1 SNHLY, CDR2 FYNNEI. The CDR3: CASSIQGNTEAFF. CDR3 in DNA: TGTGCCAGCAGCATACAGGGAAACACTGAAGCTTTCTTT.

V and J are TRBV7-9 and TRBJ1-1, with 8 bases matching TRBD1. The CDR3 spans 15 residues. Germline V gives CDR1 SEHNR, CDR2 FQNEAQ (reference sequence). The V and J ends lost 5 bases and 7 bases, in that order; junction bases with no gene match: 12. The CDR3: CASSPRTGLENEAFF. CDR3 DNA sequence: TGTGCCAGCAGCCCACGGACAGGGCTGGAAAATGAAGCTTTCTTT.

The chain joins TRBV5-1 to TRBJ2-1, with a weak D call TRBD2 (6 bases). Per germline, CDR1 SGHRS and CDR2 YFSETQ. This CDR3 is built from 16 residues. V was pared by 1 base and J by 7 bases, with 18 bases between. CDR3 in amino acids: CASSLSVWAGSNEQFF. The CDR3 DNA is TGCGCCAGCAGCTTGTCGGTTTGGGCGGGAAGTAATGAGCAGTTCTTC.

The chain couples TRBV28 to TRBJ1-5, with D possibly being TRBD1 (5 bases). The CDR3 consists of 17 residues. V lost 4 bases to trimming and J lost 7 bases, with 23 bases between them. CDR1 is MDHEN, CDR2 SYDVKM, per germline. CDR3 residues: CASSSRGWGAGQQPQHF. CDR3 nucleotide sequence: TGTGCCAGCAGTTCACGCGGTTGGGGCGCGGGGCAACAGCCCCAGCATTTT.

J is TRBJ1-2 and V is TRBV27; 9 bases match TRBD1. CDR3 size: 13 residues. The trim removed 8 bases at V and 4 bases at J, leaving 5 bases unmatched. Germline lookup yields CDR1 MNHEY and CDR2 SMNVEV (reference sequence). The CDR3 is CASSDRGAYGYTF. Here the CDR3 DNA reads TGTGCCAGCTCCGACAGGGGGGCCTATGGCTACACCTTC.

The gene calls are TRBV5-1 and TRBJ2-3, with 7 bases identical to TRBD2. Germline V lookup: CDR1 SGHRS, CDR2 YFSETQ. With V trimmed by 2 bases and J by 3 bases, 6 bases remained unmatched. The CDR3 length is 15 residues. This CDR3 reads CASSLNSGFTDTQYF. As DNA, the CDR3 is TGCGCCAGCAGCTTAAATAGCGGGTTTACAGATACGCAGTATTTT.

The gene calls are TRBV6-2 or TRBV6-3 and TRBJ1-5; no definite D call. V dropped 4 bases and J dropped 6 bases, with 7 bases sitting between them. Germline lookup yields CDR1 MNHEY and CDR2 SVGEGT. The CDR3 totals 12 residues. The CDR3 DNA reads as TGTGCCAGCAGTTCCGCCGGTCAGCCCCAGCATTTT. Protein: CASSSAGQPQHF.

The gene calls are TRBV27 and TRBJ1-1; 8 nucleotides match TRBD1. Unmatched junction bases numbered 9, after V lost 5 bases and J lost 4 bases. The length of the CDR3 is 15 residues. From germline, CDR1 is MNHEY and CDR2 SMNVEV (reference sequence). CDR3 sequence: CASSPITGGTTEAFF. For the CDR3, the DNA is TGTGCCAGCAGTCCCATAACAGGGGGTACCACTGAAGCTTTCTTT.

The rearrangement joins TRBV3-1 (or the pseudogene TRBV3-2) to TRBJ2-5; 8 bases fit TRBD1. In germline, CDR1 is LGHDT, CDR2 YNNKEL (reference sequence). The CDR3 loop spans 13 amino acids. Trimming took 5 bases from V and 7 from J; bases not matched to a gene: 6. CDR3: CASSFRGPRTQYF. The CDR3 DNA reads as TGTGCCAGCAGCTTCAGGGGGCCTCGGACCCAGTACTTC.

The genes are TRBV11-2 and TRBJ1-2; D not certain. Germline V gene data show CDR1 as SGHAT and CDR2 as FQNNGV. CDR3 length: 13 amino acids. V was clipped by 2 bases and J by 7 bases, with 11 bases between them. The CDR3 sequence: CASSLPTGSGYTF. The CDR3 DNA reads TGTGCCAGCAGCTTACCCACGGGAAGTGGCTACACCTTC.

This clone was counted once. This chain connects TRBV7-9 to TRBJ1-4; the match to TRBD1 covers 9 bases. This CDR3 has 14 amino acids. Unmatched junction bases numbered 6, after V lost 6 bases and J lost 7 bases. Germline CDR1 reads SEHNR; CDR2 reads FQNEAQ (reference sequence). In DNA form, the CDR3 reads TGTGCCAGCAGGGAGGGACAGGGTGTTGAAAAACTGTTTTTT. This translates into CASREGQGVEKLFF.

The chain is built from TRBV2 and TRBJ1-6; D is unclear. V was clipped by 7 bases and J by 8 bases, with 12 bases between them. The CDR3 is made up of 13 amino acids. Germline-derived CDR1 and CDR2 are SNHLY and FYNNEI. The DNA for the CDR3 is TGTGCCAGCAATGACGAGATCGATTCACCCCTCCACTTT. This encodes CASNDEIDSPLHF.

This chain connects TRBV7-9 to TRBJ2-5, with TRBD2 identical over 14 bases. V shed 3 bases and J 4 bases; nucleotides not matched to a gene: 7. CDR3 length equals 17 residues. In germline, CDR1 is SEHNR, CDR2 FQNEAQ (reference sequence). In DNA form, the CDR3 reads TGTGCCAGCAGCTTTGCCGGGACTAGCGGGAGAGCAGAGACCCAGTACTTC. Its protein is CASSFAGTSGRAETQYF. Filled out from reference TRBV7-9 and TRBJ2-5, the complete variable domain reads DTGVSQNPRHKITKRGQNVTFRCDPISEHNRLYWYRQTLGQGPEFLTYFQNEAQLEKSRLLSDRFSAERPKGSFSTLEIQRTEQGDSAMYLCASSFAGTSGRAETQYFGPGTRLLVL.

The chain carries TRBV29-1 and TRBJ1-1; D remains unclear. V lost 4 bases and J lost 3, with 12 bases in between. This CDR3 is built from 13 residues. CDR1 is SQVTM and CDR2 is ANQGSEA in the germline V gene. The CDR3 nucleotides are TGCAGCGTTGCGGCGGACGGGGACACTGAAGCTTTCTTT. It is translated as CSVAADGDTEAFF.

The chain is built from TRBV19 and TRBJ2-7, with 9 bases that match TRBD1. V was pared by 5 bases and J by 4 bases, with 3 bases of the junction left unmatched. Germline-derived CDR1 and CDR2 are LNHDA and SQIVND (reference sequence). CDR3 size: 13 residues. CDR3 protein: CASSVTGGYEQYF. CDR3 sequence (DNA): TGTGCCAGTAGTGTGACAGGGGGGTACGAGCAGTACTTC.

The rearrangement uses TRBV7-9 and TRBJ1-6; D is unresolved. This CDR3 has 16 residues. Germline values: CDR1 SEHNR, CDR2 FQNEAQ (reference sequence). V shed 4 bases and J shed 0 bases, with 10 bases lying between them. CDR3 sequence reads: CASSSGKSSYNSPLHF. Written as DNA, the CDR3 is TGTGCCAGCAGCTCGGGAAAGAGCTCCTATAATTCACCCCTCCACTTT.

The chain has TRBV6-2 or TRBV6-3 and TRBJ2-1, with 9 bases lining up with TRBD1. Germline V CDR1 and CDR2: MNHEY, SVGEGT. The V and J ends lost 0 bases and 3 bases, in that order; junction bases with no gene match: 3. The CDR3 sequence is 16 residues long. This CDR3 is CASSYSGTGIYNEQFF. CDR3 DNA sequence: TGTGCCAGCAGTTACTCTGGGACAGGGATCTACAATGAGCAGTTCTTC.

This rearrangement joins TRBV25-1 to TRBJ2-1; 10 nucleotides agree with TRBD2. The length of the CDR3 is 16 residues. CDR1 MGHDK and CDR2 SYGVNS come from the germline V gene. Trimming cost V 5 bases and J 9 bases; bases outside gene matches: 13. For the CDR3, the DNA is TGTGCCAGCAGTACCATAACTAGCGGGGCTCGAGCTGAGCAGTTCTTC. It specifies CASSTITSGARAEQFF.

This clone was picked up one time. The CDR3 nucleotides read TGTGCCAGCACTTTTTATAGGGGGCGGAACACCGGGGAGCTGTTTTTT. Translation: CASTFYRGRNTGELFF. V and J are TRBV7-8 and TRBJ2-2, with 7 bases matching TRBD1. The V gene's germline CDR1 is SGHVS and CDR2 FQNEAQ. The CDR3 sequence is 16 residues long. Germline trimming cut 7 bases from V and 1 base from J; bases unmatched to any gene: 9.

The chain combines TRBV5-1 with TRBJ2-3, with 9 nucleotides matching TRBD2. This CDR3 contains 15 residues. With 4 bases clipped from V and 8 bases from J, the junction kept 11 bases outside the gene matches. The germline V gene has CDR1 SGHRS and CDR2 YFSETQ. The DNA for the CDR3 is TGCGCCAGCAGCCCGGGACTAGCAGCCCCGGGTACGCAGTATTTT. Its protein is CASSPGLAAPGTQYF.

This clone was seen just once. The chain employs TRBV3-1 (or the pseudogene TRBV3-2) and TRBJ2-3; no reliable D call. Trimming took 4 bases from V and 2 from J, leaving 7 bases between them. Germline CDR1 reads LGHDT; CDR2 reads YNNKEL (reference sequence). The CDR3 extends over 13 amino acids. The CDR3 region has the DNA TGTGCCAGCAGCCTCCTCCTCACAGATACGCAGTATTTT. It specifies CASSLLLTDTQYF.

J is TRBJ2-7 and V is TRBV6-5, with 9 nucleotides matching TRBD2. This CDR3 contains 15 residues. The V gene's germline CDR1 is MNHEY and CDR2 SVGAGI. J was trimmed by 2 bases and V by 2 bases; bases with no gene match: 4. In nucleotides, the CDR3 is TGTGCCAGCAGTTACGGGCTAGCGGGAACCTACGAGCAGTACTTC. This codes for CASSYGLAGTYEQYF.

The chain links TRBV10-3 to TRBJ2-3; 7 bases fit TRBD2. The CDR3 extends over 16 amino acids. Germline CDR1 is ENHRY and CDR2 is SYGVKD. V lost 3 bases and J lost 2; bases outside the gene matches: 8. For the CDR3, the DNA is TGTGCCATCAGTGAACCCGGGGCGGGAGACACAGATACGCAGTATTTT. This gives the protein CAISEPGAGDTDTQYF.

The chain combines TRBV28 with TRBJ2-1; 8 bases align to TRBD2. V dropped 8 bases and J dropped 10; count of bases not matched to a gene: 19. The CDR3 runs to 16 residues. Germline V gives CDR1 MDHEN, CDR2 SYDVKM. The CDR3 loop is CASRNQAGETLWEQFF. In nucleotides, the CDR3 is TGTGCCAGCCGCAACCAAGCGGGAGAGACCCTATGGGAGCAGTTCTTC.

In the case of this clone: This CDR3 is also generated by other DNA sequences in the sample. The V and J genes are TRBV2 and TRBJ1-5; no clear D gene. This CDR3 has 14 amino acids. Germline V gene lookup returns CDR1 SNHLY and CDR2 FYNNEI. V shed 4 bases and J shed 2 bases, with 9 bases lying between them. DNA for the CDR3: TGTGCCAGCAGTGGAGGGAGAGGCAATCAGCCCCAGCATTTT. It translates to CASSGGRGNQPQHF.

J is TRBJ2-3 and V is TRBV27, with TRBD1 matching over 7 bases. The trim removed 3 bases at V and 5 bases at J, leaving 8 bases unmatched. CDR3 length equals 15 residues. The germline V gene has CDR1 MNHEY and CDR2 SMNVEV (reference sequence). The CDR3 bases are TGTGCCAGCAGTTTCGGAGCGACAGGGAGAGATACGCAGTATTTT. Translating it yields CASSFGATGRDTQYF.